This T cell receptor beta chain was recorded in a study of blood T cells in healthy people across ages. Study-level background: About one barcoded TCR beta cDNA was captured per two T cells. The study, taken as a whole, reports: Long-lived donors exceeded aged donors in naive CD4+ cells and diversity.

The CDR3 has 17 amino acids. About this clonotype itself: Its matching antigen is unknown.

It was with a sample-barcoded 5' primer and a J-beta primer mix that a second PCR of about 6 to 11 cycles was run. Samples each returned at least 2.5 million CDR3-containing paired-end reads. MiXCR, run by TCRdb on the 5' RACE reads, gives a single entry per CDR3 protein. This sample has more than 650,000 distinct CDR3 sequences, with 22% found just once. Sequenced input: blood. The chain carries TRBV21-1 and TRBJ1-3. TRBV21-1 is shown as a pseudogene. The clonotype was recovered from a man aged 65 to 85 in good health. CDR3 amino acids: CASSKEGKGRSGNTIYF. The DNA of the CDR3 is TGTGCCAGCAGCAAAGAGGGGAAGGGCCGCTCTGGAAACACCATATATTTT.